This passage covers 18 T cell receptor beta chains from one sample sequenced in a study of human T cells and chemical hapten exposure. Time point given: patch test 3, about 24 weeks after DPC sensitization. Treatment indicated: therapeutic diphenylcyclopropenone sensitization with weekly scalp DPC. TCRdb itself ran the RACE reads through MiXCR, one entry per CDR3 protein. The repertoire holds 150,000 to 200,000 distinct CDR3 sequences, with more than 20% as singletons. Sample: whole blood, taken in connection with sensitization to the hapten diphenylcyclopropenone (DPC). The origin of the receptors is a woman aged 40-49 years with alopecia areata. Some clones in this sample may be carry-over from other donors' samples.

This clonotype was detected a few times. This chain joins TRBV27 and TRBJ2-1; D might be TRBD1 or TRBD2, each matching 5 bases. The CDR3 loop spans 15 amino acids. V was cut by 8 bases and J by 7 bases, with 21 bases left in between. CDR1 and CDR2 from the germline V gene are MNHEY and SMNVEV (reference sequence). The DNA of the CDR3 is TGTGCCAGCGCCCGGTTGCATGGGGGTAGGAATGAGCAGTTCTTC. Encoded protein: CASARLHGGRNEQFF.

This clonotype was detected a few times. The rearrangement links TRBV7-8 to TRBJ1-6; D gene ambiguous. CDR1 and CDR2 from the germline V gene are SGHVS and FQNEAQ. CDR3 length equals 12 residues. V gave up 0 bases and J gave up 16 bases, with 10 bases separating them. The CDR3: CASSLAGVLLHF. CDR3 nucleotides: TGTGCCAGCAGCTTAGCTGGCGTCTTACTCCACTTT.

This chain joins TRBV5-1 and TRBJ1-1, with 9 bases matching TRBD1. The V gene end was trimmed by 3 bases and the J gene end by 4 bases; junction bases not matched to a gene: 7. Germline CDR1 is SGHRS and CDR2 is YFSETQ. CDR3 length equals 15 residues. DNA of the CDR3: TGCGCCAGCAGCTGGGGGGACAGGGATGCCACTGAAGCTTTCTTT. Protein product: CASSWGDRDATEAFF.

Only a few counts were recorded for this clonotype. V gene TRBV10-1 combines with J gene TRBJ2-1; TRBD1 matches 9 bases. The length of the CDR3 is 16 residues. The J segment lost 5 bases and the V segment lost 4 bases, leaving 9 bases of the junction unmatched. In germline, CDR1 is WNHNN, CDR2 SYGVQD (reference sequence). The CDR3 region has the DNA TGCGCCAGCAGTGGGAAACAGGGGGCTCCCCACAATGAGCAGTTCTTC. This codes for CASSGKQGAPHNEQFF.

This clonotype was seen repeatedly, ten times or more. CDR3 sequence reads: CASSDMIAGGVHEQFF. The DNA for the CDR3 is TGTGCCAGCAGTGATATGATAGCGGGAGGGGTCCATGAGCAGTTCTTC. The chain has TRBV9 and TRBJ2-1; 11 bases are shared with TRBD2. The CDR3 is made up of 16 amino acids. Germline V gene sequence: CDR1 SGDLS, CDR2 YYNGEE. The trim removed 5 bases at V and 8 bases at J, leaving 12 bases unmatched.

V is TRBV10-3 and J is TRBJ2-2; the match to TRBD1 covers 11 bases. The V gene's germline CDR1 is ENHRY and CDR2 SYGVKD. Losses at the gene ends were 6 bases for V and 7 bases for J; bases not matched to a gene: 4. This CDR3 has 14 residues. CDR3 protein: CAISRTGGDGELFF. The CDR3 DNA sequence: TGTGCCATCAGCCGGACAGGGGGCGACGGGGAGCTGTTTTTT.

V gene TRBV6-2 or TRBV6-3 combines with J gene TRBJ1-1; no definite D call. Germline assignment: CDR1 MNHEY and CDR2 SVGEGT. This CDR3 comprises 14 residues. Trimming pared 4 bases from V and 1 base from J, leaving 10 bases between. This CDR3 is CASSFRDPNTEAFF. Written as DNA, the CDR3 is TGTGCCAGCAGTTTTCGAGATCCGAACACTGAAGCTTTCTTT.

The sample holds a few counts of this clonotype. V is TRBV5-4 and J is TRBJ1-2, with D perhaps matching TRBD1 (6 bases). Deletions cut 5 bases from V and 1 base from J, with 18 bases between. Germline V gene data show CDR1 as SGHNT and CDR2 as YYREEE (reference sequence). This CDR3 spans 16 amino acids. Written as DNA, the CDR3 is TGTGCCAGCAGTGCGGCCCAGGGGTATTTTAACTATGGCTACACCTTC. Its translation: CASSAAQGYFNYGYTF.

This clonotype was seen more than once but under ten times. The V gene is TRBV20-1, the J gene TRBJ2-7, with 7 bases matching TRBD1. The junction had 7 bases not matched to a gene; V was cut back by 6 bases and J by 2 bases. CDR1 and CDR2 from the germline V gene are DFQATT and SNEGSKA (reference sequence). This CDR3 is 13 amino acids long. The CDR3 DNA is TGCAGTGCCCAACGGGACAGCCCCTACGAGCAGTACTTC. Translating it yields CSAQRDSPYEQYF.

This clonotype has just a few counts. The rearrangement joins TRBV6-5 to TRBJ2-7; no clear D gene. The CDR3 has 16 residues. Germline lookup yields CDR1 MNHEY and CDR2 SVGAGI. Between the trimmed V and J ends, which lost 5 bases and 4 bases, there was a span of 21 bases. The CDR3 nucleotides are TGTGCCAGCAGTCCCTCCGGTAACGTGGAGCAGTACGAGCAGTACTTC. Protein: CASSPSGNVEQYEQYF.

This clonotype was picked up many times. This chain joins TRBV6-2 or TRBV6-3 and TRBJ2-1; TRBD2 agrees at 10 bases. Germline CDR1 is MNHEY and CDR2 is SVGEGT. The CDR3 contains 16 residues. V lost 5 bases and J lost 7; bases outside the gene matches: 11. The CDR3 is CASSPTVGTSANEQFF. The CDR3 nucleotides read TGTGCCAGCAGTCCCACAGTCGGGACTAGCGCAAATGAGCAGTTCTTC.

This clonotype has just a few counts. The chain uses TRBV6-5 and TRBJ2-7; D uncertain. The V gene lost 9 bases and the J gene lost 6 bases, with 18 bases spanning the gap. Per germline, CDR1 MNHEY and CDR2 SVGAGI. The CDR3 is made up of 13 amino acids. CDR3 sequence (DNA): TGTGCCAGTAATGGACGGACCCTCGGCGAGCAGTACTTC. Amino acid sequence: CASNGRTLGEQYF.

Regarding this clonotype: A read error may be the cause here, since a much bigger clone is one base away. The chain employs TRBV5-1 and TRBJ2-1; 11 bases agree with TRBD2. The germline gives CDR1 SGHRS, CDR2 YFSETQ. This CDR3 is 16 amino acids long. CDR3 nucleotide sequence: TGCGCCAACAGCTCCTATAGCGGGAGGGTCGACAATGAGCAGTTCTTC. As protein: CANSSYSGRVDNEQFF.

The chain is built from TRBV5-1 and TRBJ2-5; 11 nucleotides align to TRBD2. Trimming cost V 0 bases and J 6 bases; bases outside gene matches: 7. Germline V gene sequence: CDR1 SGHRS, CDR2 YFSETQ. The CDR3 contains 16 residues. CDR3 sequence (DNA): TGCGCCAGCAGCTTGGCAACTAGCGGGGGTATCCAGACCCAGTACTTC. Residues: CASSLATSGGIQTQYF.

This chain links TRBV7-6 with TRBJ1-2; D might be TRBD1 (6 bases). CDR3 size: 15 residues. Germline V gives CDR1 SGHVS, CDR2 FNYEAQ. Trimming took off 3 bases at V and 4 bases at J, with 15 bases between the two ends. This chain's CDR3 is CASSFLHGGAYGYTF. Here the CDR3 DNA reads TGTGCCAGCAGCTTTCTTCATGGGGGGGCCTATGGCTACACCTTC.

This clonotype was detected a few times. The V gene is TRBV7-2, the J gene TRBJ2-7, with TRBD1 matching over 8 bases. The CDR3 is 14 residues long. Looked up from germline, CDR1 is SGHTA and CDR2 is FQGNSA. V lost 3 bases and J lost 2; bases outside the gene matches: 3. This CDR3 is CASSFQTGAYEQYF. Here the CDR3 DNA reads TGTGCCAGCAGCTTTCAGACAGGGGCCTACGAGCAGTACTTC.

This clonotype has only a few counts. The chain carries TRBV11-2 and TRBJ2-2; D ambiguous. The CDR3 totals 15 residues. Germline V CDR1 and CDR2: SGHAT, FQNNGV. With 5 bases removed from V and 0 bases from J, the gap between germline ends came to 10 bases. The CDR3 bases are TGTGCCAGCAGCCCGGACGAGCCGAACACCGGGGAGCTGTTTTTT. Protein product: CASSPDEPNTGELFF.

This sequence joins TRBV20-1 and TRBJ1-6; TRBD1 agrees at 10 bases. J was trimmed by 10 bases and V by 6 bases; bases with no gene match: 6. Germline V gives CDR1 DFQATT, CDR2 SNEGSKA (reference sequence). CDR3 size: 13 residues. Here the CDR3 DNA reads TGCAGTGCGACAGGGGGCGCGGGATCACCCCTCCACTTT. The encoded protein is CSATGGAGSPLHF.